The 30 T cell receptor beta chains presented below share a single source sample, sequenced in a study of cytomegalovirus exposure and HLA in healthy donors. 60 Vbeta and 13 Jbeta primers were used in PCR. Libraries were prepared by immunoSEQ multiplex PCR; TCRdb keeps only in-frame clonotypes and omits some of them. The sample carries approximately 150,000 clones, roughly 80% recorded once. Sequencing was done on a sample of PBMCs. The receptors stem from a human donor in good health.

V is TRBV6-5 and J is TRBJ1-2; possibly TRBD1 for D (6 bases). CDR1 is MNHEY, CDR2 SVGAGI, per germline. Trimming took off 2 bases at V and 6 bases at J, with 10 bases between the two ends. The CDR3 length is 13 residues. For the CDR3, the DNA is TGTGCCAGCAGTTACGGGGGGGCTAATGGCTACACCTTC. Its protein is CASSYGGANGYTF.

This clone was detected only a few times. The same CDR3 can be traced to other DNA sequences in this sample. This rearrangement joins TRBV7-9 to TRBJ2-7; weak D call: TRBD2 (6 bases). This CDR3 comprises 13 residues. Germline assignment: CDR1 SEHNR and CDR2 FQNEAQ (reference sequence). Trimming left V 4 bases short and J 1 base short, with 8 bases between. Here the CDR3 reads CASSSGLSYEQYF. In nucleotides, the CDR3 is TGTGCCAGCAGCTCGGGACTGTCCTACGAGCAGTACTTC.

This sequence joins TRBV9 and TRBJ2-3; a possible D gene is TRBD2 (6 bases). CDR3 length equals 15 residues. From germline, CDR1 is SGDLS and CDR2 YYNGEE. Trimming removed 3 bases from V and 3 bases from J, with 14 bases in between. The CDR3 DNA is TGTGCCAGCAGCGAGTACCTCCGGGGGACAGATACGCAGTATTTT. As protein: CASSEYLRGTDTQYF.

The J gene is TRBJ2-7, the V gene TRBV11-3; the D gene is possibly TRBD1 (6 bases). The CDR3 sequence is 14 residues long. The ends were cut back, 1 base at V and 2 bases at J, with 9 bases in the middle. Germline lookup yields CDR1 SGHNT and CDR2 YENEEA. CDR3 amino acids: CASSLGPGAYEQYF. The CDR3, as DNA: TGTGCCAGCAGCTTAGGTCCAGGGGCCTACGAGCAGTACTTC.

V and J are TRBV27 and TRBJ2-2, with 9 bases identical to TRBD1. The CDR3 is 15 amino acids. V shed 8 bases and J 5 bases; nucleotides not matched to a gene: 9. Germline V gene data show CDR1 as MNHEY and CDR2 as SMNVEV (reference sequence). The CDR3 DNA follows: TGTGCCAGCTACACAGGGGGCGCGGTAACCGGGGAGCTGTTTTTT. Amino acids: CASYTGGAVTGELFF.

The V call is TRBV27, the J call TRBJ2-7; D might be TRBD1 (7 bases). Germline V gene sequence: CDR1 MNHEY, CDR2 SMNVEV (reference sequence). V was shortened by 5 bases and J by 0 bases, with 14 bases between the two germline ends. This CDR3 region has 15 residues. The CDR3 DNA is TGTGCCAGCAGTCCACAGGGGACTTTCTCCTACGAGCAGTACTTC. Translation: CASSPQGTFSYEQYF.

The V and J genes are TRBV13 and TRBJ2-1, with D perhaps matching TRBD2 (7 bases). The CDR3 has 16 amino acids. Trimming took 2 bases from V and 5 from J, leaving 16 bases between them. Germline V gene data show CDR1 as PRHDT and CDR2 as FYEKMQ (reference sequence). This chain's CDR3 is CASSLLWGGGNNEQFF. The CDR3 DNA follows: TGTGCCAGCAGCTTATTGTGGGGGGGCGGTAACAATGAGCAGTTCTTC.

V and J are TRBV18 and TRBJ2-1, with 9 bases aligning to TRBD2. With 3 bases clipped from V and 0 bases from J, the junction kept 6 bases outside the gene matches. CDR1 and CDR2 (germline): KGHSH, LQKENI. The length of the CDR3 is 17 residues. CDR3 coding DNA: TGTGCCAGCTCACCTTTGACTAGCGGATCCTCCTACAATGAGCAGTTCTTC. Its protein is CASSPLTSGSSYNEQFF. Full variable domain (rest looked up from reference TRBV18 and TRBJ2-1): NAGVMQNPRHLVRRRGQEARLRCSPMKGHSHVYWYRQLPEEGLKFMVYLQKENIIDESGMPKERFSAEFPKEGPSILRIQQVVRGDSAAYFCASSPLTSGSSYNEQFFGPGTRLTVL.

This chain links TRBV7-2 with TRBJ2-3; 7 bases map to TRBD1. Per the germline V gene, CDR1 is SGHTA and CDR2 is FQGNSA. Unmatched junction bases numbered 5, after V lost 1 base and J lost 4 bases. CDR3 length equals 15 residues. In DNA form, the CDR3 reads TGTGCCAGCAGCTTAGAAGGGGGCGATTCAGATACGCAGTATTTT. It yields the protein CASSLEGGDSDTQYF. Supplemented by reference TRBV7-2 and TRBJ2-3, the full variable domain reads GAGVSQSPSNKVTEKGKDVELRCDPISGHTALYWYRQSLGQGLEFLIYFQGNSAPDKSGLPSDRFSAERTGGSVSTLTIQRTQQEDSAVYLCASSLEGGDSDTQYFGPGTRLTVL.

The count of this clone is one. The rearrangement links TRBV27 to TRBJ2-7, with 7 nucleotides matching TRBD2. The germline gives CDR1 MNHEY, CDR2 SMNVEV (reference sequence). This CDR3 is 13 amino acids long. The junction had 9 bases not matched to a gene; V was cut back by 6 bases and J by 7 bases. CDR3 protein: CASRLLAQGEQYF. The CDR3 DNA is TGTGCCAGCAGACTACTAGCGCAAGGAGAGCAGTACTTC.

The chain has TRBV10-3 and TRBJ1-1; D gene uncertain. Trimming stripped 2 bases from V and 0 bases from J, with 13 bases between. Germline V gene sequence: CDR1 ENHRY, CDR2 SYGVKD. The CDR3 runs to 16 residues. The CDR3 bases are TGTGCCATCAGTGAGGGACTGGGAGGAATGAACACTGAAGCTTTCTTT. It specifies CAISEGLGGMNTEAFF.

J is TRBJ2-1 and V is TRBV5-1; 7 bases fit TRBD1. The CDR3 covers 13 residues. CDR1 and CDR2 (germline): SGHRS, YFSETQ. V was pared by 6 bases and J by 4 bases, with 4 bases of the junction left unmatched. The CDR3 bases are TGCGCCAGCATTGGACAGGCATACAATGAGCAGTTCTTC. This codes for CASIGQAYNEQFF.

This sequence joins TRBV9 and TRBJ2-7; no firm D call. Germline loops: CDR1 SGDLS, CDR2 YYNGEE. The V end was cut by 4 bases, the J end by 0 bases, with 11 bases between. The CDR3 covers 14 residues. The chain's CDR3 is CASSPQTNSYEQYF. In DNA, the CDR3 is TGTGCCAGCAGCCCCCAGACAAACTCCTACGAGCAGTACTTC.

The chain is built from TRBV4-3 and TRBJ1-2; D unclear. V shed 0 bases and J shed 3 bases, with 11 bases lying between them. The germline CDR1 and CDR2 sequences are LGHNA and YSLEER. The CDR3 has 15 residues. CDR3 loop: CASSQEAGGHYGYTF. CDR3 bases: TGCGCCAGCAGCCAAGAAGCAGGAGGCCACTATGGCTACACCTTC.

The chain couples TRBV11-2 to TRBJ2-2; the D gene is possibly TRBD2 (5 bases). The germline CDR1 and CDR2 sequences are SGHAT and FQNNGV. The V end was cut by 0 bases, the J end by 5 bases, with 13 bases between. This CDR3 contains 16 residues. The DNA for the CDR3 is TGTGCCAGCAGCTTAGATCAGGCTCGCGGGACCGGGGAGCTGTTTTTT. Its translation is CASSLDQARGTGELFF.

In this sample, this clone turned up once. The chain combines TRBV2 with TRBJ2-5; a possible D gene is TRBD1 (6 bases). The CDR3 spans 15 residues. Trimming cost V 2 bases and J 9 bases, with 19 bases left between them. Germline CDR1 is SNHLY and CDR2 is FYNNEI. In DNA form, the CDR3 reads TGTGCCAGCAGTGAATCAGGGGTACTCGTCGGGGCCCAGTACTTC. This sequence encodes CASSESGVLVGAQYF.

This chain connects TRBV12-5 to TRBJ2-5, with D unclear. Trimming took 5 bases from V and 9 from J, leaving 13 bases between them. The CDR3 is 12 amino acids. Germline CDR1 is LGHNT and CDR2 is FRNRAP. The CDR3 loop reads CASGPEEPSQYF. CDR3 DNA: TGTGCTAGTGGTCCTGAGGAGCCCTCCCAGTACTTC. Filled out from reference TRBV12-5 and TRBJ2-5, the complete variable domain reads DARVTQTPRHKVTEMGQEVTMRCQPILGHNTVFWYRQTMMQGLELLAYFRNRAPLDDSGMPKDRFSAEMPDATLATLKIQPSEPRDSAVYFCASGPEEPSQYFGPGTRLLVL.

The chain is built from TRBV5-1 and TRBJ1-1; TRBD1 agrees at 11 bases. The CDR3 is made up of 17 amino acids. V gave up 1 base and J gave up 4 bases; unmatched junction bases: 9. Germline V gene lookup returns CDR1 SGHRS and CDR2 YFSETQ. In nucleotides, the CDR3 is TGCGCCAGCAGCTTGTCGTGGACAGGGGGCGGAGGCACTGAAGCTTTCTTT. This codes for CASSLSWTGGGGTEAFF.

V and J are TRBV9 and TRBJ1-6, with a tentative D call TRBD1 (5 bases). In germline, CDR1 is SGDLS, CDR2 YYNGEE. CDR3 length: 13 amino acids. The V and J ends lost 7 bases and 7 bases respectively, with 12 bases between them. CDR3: CASDAGGNSPLHF. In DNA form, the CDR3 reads TGTGCCAGCGACGCGGGGGGAAATTCACCCCTCCACTTT. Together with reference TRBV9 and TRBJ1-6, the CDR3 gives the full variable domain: DSGVTQTPKHLITATGQRVTLRCSPRSGDLSVYWYQQSLDQGLQFLIQYYNGEERAKGNILERFSAQQFPDLHSELNLSSLELGDSALYFCASDAGGNSPLHFGNGTRLTVT.

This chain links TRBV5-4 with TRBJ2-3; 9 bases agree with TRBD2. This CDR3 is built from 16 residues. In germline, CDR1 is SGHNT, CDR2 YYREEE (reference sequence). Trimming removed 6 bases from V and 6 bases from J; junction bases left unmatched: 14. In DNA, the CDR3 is TGTGCCAGCACCTCGGGGGGGACTAGCAGGGTGGATACGCAGTATTTT. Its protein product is CASTSGGTSRVDTQYF.

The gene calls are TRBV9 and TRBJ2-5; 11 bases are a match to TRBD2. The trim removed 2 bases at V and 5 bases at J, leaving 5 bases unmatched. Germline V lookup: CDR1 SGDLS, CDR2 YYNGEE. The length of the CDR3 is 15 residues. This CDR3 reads CASSVSGGARETQYF. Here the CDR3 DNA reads TGTGCCAGCAGCGTTAGCGGGGGGGCCAGGGAGACCCAGTACTTC.

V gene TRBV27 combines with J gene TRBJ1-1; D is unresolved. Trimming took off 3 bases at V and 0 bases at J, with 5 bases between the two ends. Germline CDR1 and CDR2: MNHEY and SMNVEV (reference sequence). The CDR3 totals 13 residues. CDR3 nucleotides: TGTGCCAGCAGTTTTCTTTTGAACACTGAAGCTTTCTTT. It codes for CASSFLLNTEAFF.

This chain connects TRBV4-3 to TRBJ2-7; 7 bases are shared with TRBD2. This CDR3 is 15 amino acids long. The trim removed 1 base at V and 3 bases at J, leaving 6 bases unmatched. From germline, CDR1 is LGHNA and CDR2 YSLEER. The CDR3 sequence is CASSQGTSVGYEQYF. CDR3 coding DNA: TGCGCCAGCAGCCAAGGAACTAGCGTGGGCTACGAGCAGTACTTC.

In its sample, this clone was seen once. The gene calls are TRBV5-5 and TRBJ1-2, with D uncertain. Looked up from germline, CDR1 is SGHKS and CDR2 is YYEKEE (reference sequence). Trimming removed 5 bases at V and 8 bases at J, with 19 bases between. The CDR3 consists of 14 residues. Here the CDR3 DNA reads TGTGCCAGCAGTTATGGCAGGTCATTAGAGGGCTACACCTTC. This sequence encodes CASSYGRSLEGYTF.

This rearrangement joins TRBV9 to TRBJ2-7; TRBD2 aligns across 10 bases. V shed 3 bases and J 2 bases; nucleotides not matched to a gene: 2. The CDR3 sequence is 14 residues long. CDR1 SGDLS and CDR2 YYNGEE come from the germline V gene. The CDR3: CASSDGTSAYEQYF. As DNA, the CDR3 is TGTGCCAGCAGCGACGGGACTAGCGCCTACGAGCAGTACTTC.

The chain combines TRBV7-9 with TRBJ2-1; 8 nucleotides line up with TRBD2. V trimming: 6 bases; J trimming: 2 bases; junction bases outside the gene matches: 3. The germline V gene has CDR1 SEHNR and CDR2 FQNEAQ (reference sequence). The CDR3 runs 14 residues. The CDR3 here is CASRRGGAYNEQFF. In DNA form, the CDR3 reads TGTGCCAGCAGACGGGGGGGTGCCTACAATGAGCAGTTCTTC.

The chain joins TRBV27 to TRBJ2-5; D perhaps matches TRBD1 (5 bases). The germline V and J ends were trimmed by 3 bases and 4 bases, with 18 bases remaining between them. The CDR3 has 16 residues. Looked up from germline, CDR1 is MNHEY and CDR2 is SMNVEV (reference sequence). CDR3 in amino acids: CASSFPGRSPPETQYF. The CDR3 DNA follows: TGTGCCAGCAGTTTTCCAGGGCGATCCCCCCCAGAGACCCAGTACTTC.

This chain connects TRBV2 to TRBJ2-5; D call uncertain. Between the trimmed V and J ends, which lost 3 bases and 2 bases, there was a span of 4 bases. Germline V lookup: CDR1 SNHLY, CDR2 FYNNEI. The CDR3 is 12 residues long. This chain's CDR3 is CASSDIQETQYF. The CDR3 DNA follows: TGTGCCAGCAGTGATATACAAGAGACCCAGTACTTC.

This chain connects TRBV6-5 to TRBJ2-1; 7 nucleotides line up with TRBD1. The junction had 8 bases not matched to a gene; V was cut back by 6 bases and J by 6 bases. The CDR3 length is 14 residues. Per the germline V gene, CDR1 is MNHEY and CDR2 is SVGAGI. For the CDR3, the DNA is TGTGCCAGCAGAAATCACAGGGGTCCCAATGAGCAGTTCTTC. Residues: CASRNHRGPNEQFF.

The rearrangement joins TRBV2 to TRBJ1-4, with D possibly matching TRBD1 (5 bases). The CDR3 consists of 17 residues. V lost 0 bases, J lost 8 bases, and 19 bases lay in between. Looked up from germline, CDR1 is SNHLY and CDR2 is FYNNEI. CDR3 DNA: TGTGCCAGCAGTGAAGCCCCCACTTACGACAGCCAAGAAAAACTGTTTTTT. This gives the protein CASSEAPTYDSQEKLFF.